Below, one T cell receptor (beta chain) is given with its context. The data belong to a study of blood T cell repertoires in COVID-19. The CDR3 is 14 residues long. Germline-derived CDR1 and CDR2 are MDHEN and SYDVKM. V lost 4 bases, J lost 8 bases, and 4 bases stayed unmatched. The participants were between roughly 18 and 89 years old and came from under 25 US areas. Assay: immunoSEQ multiplex PCR; the TCRdb copy retains only in-frame clones and omits some. Here the sample spans 150,000 or so clones, roughly 87% being singletons. Material: PBMCs or T cells enriched from blood (not recorded which). The TCR comes from a woman aged 45 to 65 who had recovered from COVID-19. V and J are TRBV28 and TRBJ1-4, with 10 bases that match TRBD1. CDR3 residues: CASSWDRGSEKLFF. As DNA, the CDR3 is TGTGCCAGCAGTTGGGACAGGGGTTCGGAAAAACTGTTTTTT.